The clone carrying this T cell receptor beta chain was picked up a small number of times. This sample stems from a study of blood T cells in healthy people across ages. Germline V gives CDR1 ENHRY, CDR2 SYGVKD. This CDR3 has 13 residues. V lost 6 bases to trimming and J lost 3 bases, with 12 bases between them. Together with a sample-barcoded 5' primer, a J-beta primer mix was included in a second PCR lasting about 7 to 12 cycles. Using its own MiXCR run on the 5' RACE reads, TCRdb lists one record per CDR3 protein. This table holds about 1.6 million distinct CDR3 sequences, roughly 30% found once. This sequence joins TRBV10-3 and TRBJ2-7; no reliable D call. The sequenced material came from blood. This receptor was taken from a woman younger than 45 in good health. The CDR3 DNA reads as TGTGCCATCAGCCCAGCCAGGTACTACGAGCAGTACTTC. It specifies CAISPARYYEQYF.